Each of the 16 T cell receptor beta chains below was sequenced from the same sample in a study of T-cell memory formation after mild COVID-19. In TCRdb, the 5' RACE reads were re-called with MiXCR into one record per CDR3 protein. The sample contains about 210,000 distinct CDR3 sequences, 10% of which appear only once. Sequenced sample: PBMCs or a T cell subset sorted from them (not recorded which). These receptors came from a young man who had mild COVID-19 (a few samples of this study predate the infection). Cell type and time point are not known.

The rearrangement links TRBV20-1 to TRBJ2-5; TRBD1 is a possible D gene (5 bases). V lost 6 bases, J lost 2 bases, and 13 bases lay in between. The germline CDR1 and CDR2 sequences are DFQATT and SNEGSKA (reference sequence). The CDR3 covers 13 residues. The CDR3 sequence is CSAVGPGQETQYF. In nucleotides, the CDR3 is TGCAGTGCCGTCGGCCCAGGGCAAGAGACCCAGTACTTC.

Written as DNA, the CDR3 is TGCGCCAGCAGCTTCCCAGGAGGTGCGAACACTGAAGCTTTCTTT. Translating gives CASSFPGGANTEAFF. The V call is TRBV5-1, the J call TRBJ1-1, with D uncertain. This CDR3 spans 15 amino acids. The V end was cut by 2 bases, the J end by 1 base, with 12 bases between. CDR1 SGHRS and CDR2 YFSETQ come from the germline V gene.

Only a few counts were recorded for this clonotype. This chain joins TRBV6-6 and TRBJ2-6; D is uncertain. The CDR3 runs to 17 residues. Germline V gives CDR1 MNHNY, CDR2 SVGAGI (reference sequence). The V gene lost 0 bases and the J gene lost 4 bases, with 13 bases spanning the gap. The CDR3 sequence is CASSYSSQAAGANVLTF. The CDR3 nucleotides are TGTGCCAGCAGTTACTCGTCTCAGGCCGCGGGGGCCAACGTCCTGACTTTC.

The chain combines TRBV7-2 with TRBJ2-1; D may match TRBD1 or TRBD2 (5 bases each). Germline CDR1 reads SGHTA; CDR2 reads FQGNSA. CDR3 length: 13 residues. The germline V and J ends were trimmed by 5 bases and 9 bases, with 14 bases remaining between them. This CDR3 is CASSGDPLGEQFF. The CDR3 nucleotides are TGTGCCAGCAGCGGGGACCCTCTGGGTGAGCAGTTCTTC.

This clonotype was seen ten or more times. The chain recombines TRBV29-1 with TRBJ2-1, with D possibly TRBD2 on 6 matching bases. With 8 bases removed from V and 6 bases from J, the gap between germline ends came to 20 bases. Germline V gives CDR1 SQVTM, CDR2 ANQGSEA. The CDR3 length is 14 residues. CDR3 protein: CSFGAAGTGNEQFF. The CDR3, as DNA: TGCAGCTTCGGGGCGGCGGGGACGGGCAATGAGCAGTTCTTC.

The chain carries TRBV6-1 and TRBJ2-5, with D maybe TRBD2 (6 bases). Trimming pared 2 bases from V and 4 bases from J, leaving 8 bases between. This CDR3 is built from 13 residues. Per germline, CDR1 MNHNS and CDR2 SASEGT. The CDR3 loop is CASSERGGETQYF. CDR3 nucleotide sequence: TGTGCCAGCAGTGAACGGGGAGGAGAGACCCAGTACTTC.

This clonotype appeared a few times. The rearrangement uses TRBV7-2 and TRBJ2-3; TRBD1 aligns across 8 bases. The CDR3 runs to 16 residues. CDR1 and CDR2 (germline): SGHTA, FQGNSA. After removal of 4 bases from V and 4 bases from J, the junction contained 10 bases not matched to a gene. CDR3 sequence (DNA): TGTGCCAGCAGCTCTCGGACAGGGATGGGTTCAGATACGCAGTATTTT. Encoded protein: CASSSRTGMGSDTQYF.

The table lists this clonotype with a few counts. The chain links TRBV10-3 to TRBJ2-5, with 8 nucleotides matching TRBD1. V shed 4 bases and J 4 bases; nucleotides not matched to a gene: 8. Germline-derived CDR1 and CDR2 are ENHRY and SYGVKD. This CDR3 is built from 15 residues. The CDR3, as DNA: TGTGCCATCAGTGGCTCGACAGGGGCATCAGAGACCCAGTACTTC. Encoded protein: CAISGSTGASETQYF.

The table lists this clonotype with many counts. V and J are TRBV12-3 or TRBV12-4 and TRBJ1-4, with 7 bases identical to TRBD1. This CDR3 has 13 amino acids. The J segment lost 8 bases and the V segment lost 3 bases, leaving 3 bases of the junction unmatched. CDR3 in DNA: TGTGCCAGCAGTTTGGCCAGGGGGGAAAAACTGTTTTTT. This codes for CASSLARGEKLFF.

The chain links TRBV4-3 to TRBJ2-2, with D perhaps being TRBD1 or TRBD2 (5 bases each). The germline V gene encodes CDR1 LGHNA and CDR2 YSLEER. The length of the CDR3 is 17 residues. V was trimmed by 0 bases and J by 4 bases, leaving 15 bases between them. In nucleotides, the CDR3 is TGCGCCAGCAGCCAAGATTGGGGCTTCCGGGGCACCGGGGAGCTGTTTTTT. It yields the protein CASSQDWGFRGTGELFF.

This clonotype occurred a few times. The chain has TRBV6-2 or TRBV6-3 and TRBJ2-2; weak D call: TRBD2 (5 bases). This CDR3 has 15 amino acids. Germline V gene lookup returns CDR1 MNHEY and CDR2 SVGEGT. Trimming took 7 bases from V and 0 from J, leaving 12 bases between them. The CDR3 loop reads CASNAPGTNTGELFF. The DNA for the CDR3 is TGTGCCAGCAACGCCCCCGGGACGAACACCGGGGAGCTGTTTTTT.

This clonotype was seen a handful of times. The chain carries TRBV5-1 and TRBJ2-4, with no clear D. This CDR3 spans 15 amino acids. V was trimmed by 0 bases and J by 7 bases, leaving 14 bases between them. Looked up from germline, CDR1 is SGHRS and CDR2 is YFSETQ. The CDR3: CASSLAGQGENIQYF. Here the CDR3 DNA reads TGCGCCAGCAGCTTGGCCGGGCAAGGAGAGAACATTCAGTACTTC.

The rearrangement links TRBV20-1 to TRBJ1-6, with TRBD1 matching over 11 bases. CDR3 size: 13 residues. Germline CDR1 and CDR2: DFQATT and SNEGSKA (reference sequence). V lost 5 bases, J lost 9 bases, and 3 bases stayed unmatched. For the CDR3, the DNA is TGCAGTGCTGGGGGGACAGGGGGTTCACCCCTCCACTTT. Translation gives CSAGGTGGSPLHF.

This clonotype was detected only a few times. The J gene is TRBJ1-5, the V gene TRBV7-2, with 7 bases lining up with TRBD1. CDR1 is SGHTA, CDR2 FQGNSA, per germline. The CDR3 runs 13 residues. After removal of 5 bases from V and 4 bases from J, the junction contained 2 bases not matched to a gene. The CDR3 region is CASSPGQNQPQHF. The CDR3 DNA reads as TGTGCCAGCAGCCCGGGACAGAATCAGCCCCAGCATTTT.

Many counts were recorded for this clonotype. The V and J genes are TRBV12-3 or TRBV12-4 and TRBJ1-1; tentative D call: TRBD1 (5 bases). The CDR3 contains 13 residues. V shed 11 bases and J shed 5 bases, with 18 bases lying between them. The CDR3 loop is CAVGAFEGTEAFF. CDR3 DNA sequence: TGTGCCGTCGGGGCCTTTGAGGGGACTGAAGCTTTCTTT.

This clonotype has only a few counts. V and J are TRBV29-1 and TRBJ1-1; D unresolved. The germline V gene encodes CDR1 SQVTM and CDR2 ANQGSEA. The CDR3 is 14 amino acids. The ends were cut back, 3 bases at V and 0 bases at J, with 11 bases in the middle. The CDR3 nucleotides read TGCAGCGTTGAGGCTGGAGGGATGAACACTGAAGCTTTCTTT. Its translation is CSVEAGGMNTEAFF.